These 21 T cell receptor beta chains originate from one sample sequenced in a study of T cells after yellow fever vaccination. TCRdb redid the calling of the 5' RACE reads with MiXCR, one entry per CDR3 protein. The table includes 140,000 to 150,000 distinct CDR3 sequences, under 8% detected once. The sample was CD4+ T cells sorted from PBMCs, taken 10 days after the yellow fever booster vaccination. These receptors all stem from a man aged 25 to 45 who received the YFV17D yellow fever vaccine.

The chain joins TRBV5-1 to TRBJ2-7, with TRBD2 identical over 7 bases. CDR1 SGHRS and CDR2 YFSETQ come from the germline V gene. V was clipped by 0 bases and J by 1 base; unmatched bases: 4. CDR3 length: 15 amino acids. The CDR3 here is CASSLVASGSYEQYF. DNA of the CDR3: TGCGCCAGCAGCTTGGTAGCTAGCGGTTCCTACGAGCAGTACTTC.

This clonotype was observed at least ten times. The rearrangement joins TRBV7-2 to TRBJ2-7, with TRBD2 matching over 8 bases. The CDR3 runs to 14 residues. The ends lost 5 bases at V and 4 bases at J; junction bases unmatched: 7. Germline lookup yields CDR1 SGHTA and CDR2 FQGNSA. CDR3 residues: CASSPGTRRYEQYF. The DNA of the CDR3 is TGTGCCAGCAGCCCCGGGACTAGAAGGTACGAGCAGTACTTC.

At least ten counts were recorded for this clonotype. The chain joins TRBV4-2 to TRBJ2-3, with 9 bases matching TRBD2. This CDR3 has 16 residues. Losses at the gene ends were 3 bases for V and 0 bases for J; bases not matched to a gene: 4. Germline CDR1 and CDR2: LGHNA and YNFKEQ. CDR3 nucleotides: TGTGCCAGCAGCCAGCGGACTAGCGTTAGCACAGATACGCAGTATTTT. Amino acid sequence: CASSQRTSVSTDTQYF.

In this sample, this clonotype turned up a few times. The CDR3: CASSKRQISSYEQYF. The DNA for the CDR3 is TGTGCCAGCTCAAAGAGACAAATAAGCTCCTACGAGCAGTACTTC. The J gene is TRBJ2-7, the V gene TRBV18; no firm D call. Germline values: CDR1 KGHSH, CDR2 LQKENI. V was shortened by 5 bases and J by 0 bases, with 14 bases between the two germline ends. This CDR3 has 15 amino acids.

The chain is built from TRBV29-1 and TRBJ2-5; 8 nucleotides line up with TRBD1. V gave up 7 bases and J gave up 6 bases; unmatched junction bases: 13. This CDR3 has 14 residues. Germline values: CDR1 SQVTM, CDR2 ANQGSEA. CDR3 region: CSATGAYAGKTQYF. The CDR3 DNA sequence: TGCAGCGCGACAGGGGCGTACGCTGGAAAGACCCAGTACTTC.

This clonotype was seen many times. The genes are TRBV29-1 and TRBJ1-1; 7 bases fit TRBD1. The CDR3 is 15 residues long. Trimming cost V 4 bases and J 2 bases; bases outside gene matches: 10. Germline V gene lookup returns CDR1 SQVTM and CDR2 ANQGSEA. The DNA of the CDR3 is TGCAGCGTTGTGGCCGGCAGGGGGTCTAACACTGAAGCTTTCTTT. Translation gives CSVVAGRGSNTEAFF.

This clonotype was observed many times. J is TRBJ2-1 and V is TRBV29-1, with D possibly called TRBD1 or TRBD2 (5 bases each). The V end was cut by 7 bases, the J end by 0 bases, with 16 bases between. This CDR3 spans 15 amino acids. Germline V gene sequence: CDR1 SQVTM, CDR2 ANQGSEA. The CDR3 loop is CSAGPATSSYNEQFF. The DNA of the CDR3 is TGCAGCGCGGGGCCGGCGACTTCCTCCTACAATGAGCAGTTCTTC.

There are many counts of this clonotype. CDR3 sequence: CASSLQSGSADTQYF. The CDR3 DNA reads as TGTGCCAGCAGTTTGCAAAGCGGGAGTGCAGATACGCAGTATTTT. The V call is TRBV28, the J call TRBJ2-3; TRBD2 agrees at 8 bases. Germline V gene data show CDR1 as MDHEN and CDR2 as SYDVKM. This CDR3 is 15 amino acids long. J was trimmed by 4 bases and V by 3 bases; bases with no gene match: 6.

Many counts were recorded for this clonotype. The V and J genes are TRBV5-6 and TRBJ2-7; 14 nucleotides line up with TRBD2. The ends lost 2 bases at V and 3 bases at J; junction bases unmatched: 4. The CDR3 length is 16 residues. The V gene's germline CDR1 is SGHDT and CDR2 YYEEEE. The CDR3 protein is CASSFAGTSGSYEQYF. The CDR3 nucleotides read TGTGCCAGCAGCTTTGCCGGGACTAGCGGGAGCTACGAGCAGTACTTC. The whole variable domain, remainder taken from reference TRBV5-6 and TRBJ2-7, is DAGVTQSPTHLIKTRGQQVTLRCSPKSGHDTVSWYQQALGQGPQFIFQYYEEEERQRGNFPDRFSGHQFPNYSSELNVNALLLGDSALYLCASSFAGTSGSYEQYFGPGTRLTVT.

This clonotype was counted many times. This chain's CDR3 is CARNGTSGRAFF. CDR3 nucleotides: TGTGCCAGAAACGGGACTAGCGGGAGGGCCTTCTTC. The chain couples TRBV28 to TRBJ2-1, with TRBD2 matching over 16 bases. The CDR3 totals 12 residues. Germline CDR1 is MDHEN and CDR2 is SYDVKM. J lost 16 bases, V lost 9 bases, and 6 bases had no gene match.

The chain couples TRBV12-3 or TRBV12-4 to TRBJ2-1, with a weak D call TRBD2 (5 bases). V was shortened by 6 bases and J by 6 bases, with 12 bases between the two germline ends. The CDR3 totals 13 residues. The CDR3 loop reads CASRAELGNEQFF. The CDR3 bases are TGTGCCAGCAGAGCCGAACTAGGCAATGAGCAGTTCTTC.

This clonotype was counted at least ten times. The CDR3: CASTAGTSGLEQYF. CDR3 coding DNA: TGTGCCAGCACCGCCGGGACTAGCGGTTTGGAGCAGTACTTC. V gene TRBV28 combines with J gene TRBJ2-7; 11 bases agree with TRBD2. CDR1 is MDHEN, CDR2 SYDVKM, per germline. This CDR3 region has 14 residues. The trim removed 7 bases at V and 7 bases at J, leaving 9 bases unmatched.

Ten or more counts support this clonotype. The genes are TRBV6-5 and TRBJ2-4; 8 bases fit TRBD2. Germline lookup yields CDR1 MNHEY and CDR2 SVGAGI. CDR3 length: 15 residues. J gave up 7 bases and V 0 bases, and 5 bases lay outside the gene matches. The CDR3 loop is CASSYSMGLGNIQYF. The CDR3, as DNA: TGTGCCAGCAGTTACTCGATGGGACTAGGGAACATTCAGTACTTC.

This clonotype was seen at least ten times. V gene TRBV10-3 combines with J gene TRBJ2-7, with 8 bases identical to TRBD1. The CDR3 consists of 13 residues. V was pared by 8 bases and J by 2 bases, with 5 bases of the junction left unmatched. Germline V gene sequence: CDR1 ENHRY, CDR2 SYGVKD. CDR3 residues: CAIGGTGPYEQYF. CDR3 DNA sequence: TGTGCCATCGGCGGGACAGGCCCCTACGAGCAGTACTTC.

Concerning this clonotype: This may stem from a read error, because a much larger clone lies one nucleotide away. The chain uses TRBV24-1 and TRBJ2-4; no firm D call. The CDR3 runs to 15 residues. In germline, CDR1 is KGHDR, CDR2 SFDVKD. V lost 4 bases, J lost 6 bases, and 15 bases lay in between. The CDR3 sequence: CATSDPRGVANIQYF. CDR3 coding DNA: TGTGCCACCAGTGACCCGCGTGGAGTAGCAAACATTCAGTACTTC.

This clonotype came up many times. V is TRBV20-1 and J is TRBJ1-6, with D possibly being TRBD1 (6 bases). Germline lookup yields CDR1 DFQATT and CDR2 SNEGSKA (reference sequence). The CDR3 consists of 13 residues. The V end was cut by 3 bases, the J end by 10 bases, with 13 bases between. The CDR3 region is CSARGAGGSPLHF. The CDR3 DNA is TGCAGTGCTAGGGGGGCAGGAGGGTCACCCCTCCACTTT.

This clonotype was found many times. V and J are TRBV12-3 or TRBV12-4 and TRBJ1-2; the D is unclear. The CDR3 extends over 14 amino acids. Trimming took 3 bases from V and 0 from J, leaving 8 bases between them. The CDR3 DNA reads TGTGCCAGCAGTTTTATAGGGACTAACTATGGCTACACCTTC. Its translation: CASSFIGTNYGYTF.

At least ten counts were recorded for this clonotype. The chain recombines TRBV28 with TRBJ2-1, with 9 bases fitting TRBD2. Per the germline V gene, CDR1 is MDHEN and CDR2 is SYDVKM. The trim removed 8 bases at V and 10 bases at J, leaving 12 bases unmatched. This CDR3 comprises 14 residues. The CDR3 sequence: CASSPGREGREQFF. The CDR3 bases are TGTGCCAGCTCCCCTGGGCGGGAGGGCCGGGAGCAGTTCTTC.

This clonotype was observed at least ten times. The rearrangement uses TRBV20-1 and TRBJ2-1, with a possible D match to TRBD2 (7 bases). CDR3 size: 16 residues. The V gene's germline CDR1 is DFQATT and CDR2 SNEGSKA (reference sequence). Trimming cost V 3 bases and J 6 bases, with 21 bases left between them. The CDR3: CSARRGLTGWGNEQFF. In DNA form, the CDR3 reads TGCAGTGCTAGGCGGGGGCTAACGGGATGGGGCAATGAGCAGTTCTTC.

In its sample, this clonotype was seen many times. The rearrangement uses TRBV16 and TRBJ1-5; D uncertain. CDR1 KGHSY and CDR2 FQNENV come from the germline V gene. V was shortened by 2 bases and J by 5 bases, with 7 bases between the two germline ends. This CDR3 is built from 13 residues. The CDR3: CASSQGRDQPQHF. The CDR3 DNA follows: TGTGCCAGCAGCCAAGGGAGGGATCAGCCCCAGCATTTT.

Many counts were recorded for this clonotype. The CDR3 bases are TGTGCCAGCAGCTTAGTATCCGGGATTTCCTACAATGAGCAGTTCTTC. Translated, it gives CASSLVSGISYNEQFF. V gene TRBV7-2 combines with J gene TRBJ2-1, with D possibly TRBD2 on 5 matching bases. In germline, CDR1 is SGHTA, CDR2 FQGNSA. This CDR3 has 16 amino acids. Trimming took off 1 base at V and 1 base at J, with 11 bases between the two ends. The whole variable domain, filled in from reference TRBV7-2 and TRBJ2-1, reads GAGVSQSPSNKVTEKGKDVELRCDPISGHTALYWYRQSLGQGLEFLIYFQGNSAPDKSGLPSDRFSAERTGGSVSTLTIQRTQQEDSAVYLCASSLVSGISYNEQFFGPGTRLTVL.